This TCR beta chain was recorded in a study of T-cell memory formation after mild COVID-19. Each CDR3 protein is one row after TCRdb ran MiXCR on the 5' RACE reads. The data hold under 450,000 distinct CDR3 sequences, with less than 25% observed a single time. As for this clonotype: Its antigen is as yet unknown.

The CDR3 covers 13 residues. The germline CDR1 and CDR2 sequences are SGHVS and FNYEAQ. The V and J ends lost 5 bases and 4 bases respectively, with 11 bases between them. Study-wide results and limits: Cross-reactive memory seemingly joined, as some responding clones were found in pre-infection memory.

This clonotype originated in an adult woman who had mild COVID-19 (a few samples of this study predate the infection). Cell type and time point are not known. The gene calls are TRBV7-6 and TRBJ2-5; D might be TRBD1 or TRBD2, each matching 5 bases. The sample was PBMCs or a T cell subset sorted from them (not recorded which). CDR3: CASSTRQLETQYF. The CDR3 DNA reads as TGTGCCAGCAGCACTAGACAGTTAGAGACCCAGTACTTC.